This T cell receptor beta chain was recovered during a study of blood T cell repertoires in COVID-19. The data were produced by immunoSEQ multiplex PCR, yet TCRdb's version contains in-frame clones alone and is incomplete. The sample contains roughly 200,000 clones, 80% to 90% of which appear only once. The sequence derives from a man aged 60-69 years with acute or convalescent COVID-19. The specimen was peripheral blood.

In DNA, the CDR3 is TGTGCCTCTACCGGTACAGGCCGCTCCTACGAGCAGTACTTC. Amino acids: CASTGTGRSYEQYF. The chain employs TRBV28 and TRBJ2-7, with TRBD1 as a possible D gene (5 bases). This CDR3 spans 14 amino acids. The germline V gene encodes CDR1 MDHEN and CDR2 SYDVKM. The V and J ends lost 11 bases and 0 bases respectively, with 17 bases between them.